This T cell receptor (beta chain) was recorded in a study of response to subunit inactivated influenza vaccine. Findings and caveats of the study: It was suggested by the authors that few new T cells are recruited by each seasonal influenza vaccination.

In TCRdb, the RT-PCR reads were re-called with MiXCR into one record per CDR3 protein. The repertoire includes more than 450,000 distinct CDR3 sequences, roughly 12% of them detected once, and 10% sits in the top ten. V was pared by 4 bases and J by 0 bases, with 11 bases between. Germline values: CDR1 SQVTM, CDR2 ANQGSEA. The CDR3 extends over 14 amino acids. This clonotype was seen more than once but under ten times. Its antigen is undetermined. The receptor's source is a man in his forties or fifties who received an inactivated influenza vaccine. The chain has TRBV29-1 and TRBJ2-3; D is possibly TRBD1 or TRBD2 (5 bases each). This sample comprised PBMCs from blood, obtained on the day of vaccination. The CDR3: CSVGRDRSTDTQYF. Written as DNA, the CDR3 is TGCAGCGTTGGCCGGGACCGCAGCACAGATACGCAGTATTTT.